Presented here are 15 T cell receptor beta chains from one specimen sequenced in a study of cytomegalovirus exposure and HLA in healthy donors. The PCR made use of 60 Vbeta and 13 Jbeta primers. Measured with immunoSEQ multiplex PCR; TCRdb has only the in-frame clones, and not every one. The sample lists 150,000 to 180,000 clones; approximately 80% were seen once. The sequencing sample was made of PBMCs. Source of these receptors: a woman aged 35 to 49 in good health and CMV-seropositive.

This rearrangement joins TRBV29-1 to TRBJ2-3, with D possibly being TRBD2 (5 bases). Germline CDR1 SQVTM, CDR2 ANQGSEA. Trimming cost V 2 bases and J 6 bases, with 12 bases left between them. This CDR3 region has 13 residues. CDR3 loop: CSVEMASRDTQYF. CDR3 nucleotides: TGCAGCGTTGAAATGGCTAGCAGGGATACGCAGTATTTT.

A note on this clone: Other nucleotide sequences in the sample specify the same CDR3. The genes are TRBV30 and TRBJ2-3; TRBD1 matches at 9 bases. Germline CDR1 and CDR2: GTSNPN and SVGIG (reference sequence). The CDR3 length is 15 residues. V shed 1 base and J 1 base; nucleotides not matched to a gene: 3. For the CDR3, the DNA is TGTGCCTGGAGTGCCGGACAGGGGCGCACAGATACGCAGTATTTT. This codes for CAWSAGQGRTDTQYF. Full variable domain (rest looked up from reference TRBV30 and TRBJ2-3): SQTIHQWPATLVQPVGSPLSLECTVEGTSNPNLYWYRQAAGRGLQLLFYSVGIGQISSEVPQNLSASRPQDRQFILSSKKLLLSDSGFYLCAWSAGQGRTDTQYFGPGTRLTVL.

This clone was detected only once. The V and J genes are TRBV30 and TRBJ1-3; tentatively, D is TRBD1 (6 bases). Germline lookup yields CDR1 GTSNPN and CDR2 SVGIG (reference sequence). Trimming stripped 0 bases from V and 0 bases from J, with 9 bases between. The length of the CDR3 is 15 residues. For the CDR3, the DNA is TGTGCCTGGAGTGTACCCAGGGGCTCTGGAAACACCATATATTTT. Residues: CAWSVPRGSGNTIYF.

CDR3 amino acids: CASGSTGGEPEAFF. CDR3 DNA sequence: TGTGCCAGCGGCTCGACAGGGGGGGAACCTGAAGCTTTCTTT. The J gene is TRBJ1-1, the V gene TRBV25-1; 9 bases align to TRBD1. This CDR3 comprises 14 residues. Trimming took 8 bases from V and 6 from J; bases not matched to a gene: 10. Germline-derived CDR1 and CDR2 are MGHDK and SYGVNS.

This clone was observed a single time. This chain joins TRBV5-6 and TRBJ1-4, with 12 nucleotides matching TRBD1. Unmatched junction bases numbered 5, after V lost 4 bases and J lost 7 bases. This CDR3 has 15 residues. Per the germline V gene, CDR1 is SGHDT and CDR2 is YYEEEE. CDR3 region: CASSPGQGAREKLFF. The CDR3 DNA follows: TGTGCCAGCAGCCCGGGACAGGGGGCTCGTGAAAAACTGTTTTTT.

The rearrangement joins TRBV13 to TRBJ2-1; D not resolved. Deletions cut 4 bases from V and 0 bases from J, with 4 bases between. This CDR3 comprises 13 residues. Germline CDR1 reads PRHDT; CDR2 reads FYEKMQ (reference sequence). In DNA form, the CDR3 reads TGTGCCAGCAGCTCGAGCTCCTACAATGAGCAGTTCTTC. It encodes CASSSSSYNEQFF. Supplemented by reference TRBV13 and TRBJ2-1, the full variable domain reads AAGVIQSPRHLIKEKRETATLKCYPIPRHDTVYWYQQGPGQDPQFLISFYEKMQSDKGSIPDRFSAQQFSDYHSELNMSSLELGDSALYFCASSSSSYNEQFFGPGTRLTVL.

This clone came up a few times. The chain couples TRBV5-1 to TRBJ2-7, with TRBD1 matching 7 bases. This CDR3 has 14 amino acids. J lost 5 bases, V lost 4 bases, and 9 bases had no gene match. Germline V gene sequence: CDR1 SGHRS, CDR2 YFSETQ. The CDR3 spells CASSAVQGIHEQYF. Written as DNA, the CDR3 is TGCGCCAGCAGCGCCGTACAGGGGATCCACGAGCAGTACTTC.

The CDR3 DNA reads as TGTGCCAGCAGCTCCAGCAGCGGGATGGTCGCAGATACGCAGTATTTT. Protein sequence: CASSSSSGMVADTQYF. The genes are TRBV5-4 and TRBJ2-3, with 7 bases lining up with TRBD2. Germline V CDR1 and CDR2: SGHNT, YYREEE (reference sequence). The CDR3 is 16 residues long. The junction had 11 bases not matched to a gene; V was cut back by 3 bases and J by 4 bases.

The J gene is TRBJ2-7, the V gene TRBV7-6, with TRBD1 matching over 7 bases. Trimming took 3 bases from V and 5 from J; bases not matched to a gene: 13. CDR1 and CDR2 from the germline V gene are SGHVS and FNYEAQ. This CDR3 spans 16 amino acids. The chain's CDR3 is CASSFTRGGGPDEQYF. DNA for the CDR3: TGTGCCAGCAGCTTCACGAGAGGGGGCGGTCCCGACGAGCAGTACTTC.

To note about this clone: A read error may account for a junction end that differs from germline. The chain recombines TRBV2 with TRBJ2-5; 11 bases are a match to TRBD1. This CDR3 is 16 amino acids long. The V gene's germline CDR1 is SNHLY and CDR2 FYNNEI. The CDR3 DNA reads TGTGCCAGCAATGAAGCCGGGACAGGGGGGGGAGAGACCCAGTACTTC. Translation: CASNEAGTGGGETQYF.

This chain links TRBV2 with TRBJ2-3; a weak D match, TRBD1 (8 bases). Trimming left V 6 bases short and J 6 bases short, with 16 bases between. Germline V gives CDR1 SNHLY, CDR2 FYNNEI. This CDR3 spans 14 amino acids. The CDR3 is CASSPGQGGDTQYF. The CDR3 bases are TGTGCCAGCAGCCCCGGACAGGGAGGGGATACGCAGTATTTT.

This clone has only a few counts. The gene calls are TRBV19 and TRBJ2-1; 10 bases are a match to TRBD2. With 7 bases clipped from V and 9 bases from J, the junction kept 12 bases outside the gene matches. The germline gives CDR1 LNHDA, CDR2 SQIVND (reference sequence). This CDR3 has 15 amino acids. Here the CDR3 DNA reads TGTGCCAGTACTCCAGCCCGGACTAGCGGAAGTGAGCAGTTCTTC. Translated: CASTPARTSGSEQFF.

In its sample, this clone was seen once. This chain connects TRBV6-1 to TRBJ1-5; 7 bases fit TRBD1. V was clipped by 0 bases and J by 6 bases; unmatched bases: 17. The CDR3 is made up of 19 amino acids. Germline V CDR1 and CDR2: MNHNS, SASEGT. The CDR3 region has the DNA TGTGCCAGCAGTGAAGCGCTCGGGTTAGCAGGGGGGAGAGGTCAGCCCCAGCATTTT. Translated, it gives CASSEALGLAGGRGQPQHF.

The chain carries TRBV29-1 and TRBJ1-2; 7 bases line up with TRBD1. Losses at the gene ends were 4 bases for V and 0 bases for J; bases not matched to a gene: 5. The germline V gene has CDR1 SQVTM and CDR2 ANQGSEA. This CDR3 contains 14 residues. CDR3 nucleotide sequence: TGCAGCGTTGTTGGGACAGCAACTAACTATGGCTACACCTTC. It encodes CSVVGTATNYGYTF.

The rearrangement links TRBV19 to TRBJ2-3, with TRBD2 matching over 12 bases. The ends lost 6 bases at V and 5 bases at J; junction bases unmatched: 6. Germline values: CDR1 LNHDA, CDR2 SQIVND (reference sequence). The CDR3 is 15 amino acids. CDR3 DNA: TGTGCCAGTAGGTCTAGCGGGAGGGCCGTAGATACGCAGTATTTT. This translates into CASRSSGRAVDTQYF. The variable domain in full, completed from reference TRBV19 and TRBJ2-3, reads DGGITQSPKYLFRKEGQNVTLSCEQNLNHDAMYWYRQDPGQGLRLIYYSQIVNDFQKGDIAEGYSVSREKKESFPLTVTSAQKNPTAFYLCASRSSGRAVDTQYFGPGTRLTVL.